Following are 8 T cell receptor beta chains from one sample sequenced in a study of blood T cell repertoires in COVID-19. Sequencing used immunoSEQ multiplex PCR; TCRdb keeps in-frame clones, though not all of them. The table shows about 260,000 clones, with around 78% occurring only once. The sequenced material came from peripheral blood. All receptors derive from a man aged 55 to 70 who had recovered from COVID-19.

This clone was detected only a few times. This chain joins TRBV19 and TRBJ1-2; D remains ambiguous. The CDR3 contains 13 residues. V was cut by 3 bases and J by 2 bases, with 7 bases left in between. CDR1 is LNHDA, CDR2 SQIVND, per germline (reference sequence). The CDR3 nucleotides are TGTGCCAGTAGTATCATGGAGAACTATGGCTACACCTTC. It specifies CASSIMENYGYTF.

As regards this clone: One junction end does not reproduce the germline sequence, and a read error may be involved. CDR3 coding DNA: TGTGCTAGCAGCTTACTAGCGGGGGAGACCCAGTACTTC. It yields the protein CASSLLAGETQYF. The chain combines TRBV7-7 with TRBJ2-5, with 10 positions matching TRBD2. The CDR3 length is 13 residues. Germline CDR1 is SSHAT and CDR2 is FNYEAQ (reference sequence).

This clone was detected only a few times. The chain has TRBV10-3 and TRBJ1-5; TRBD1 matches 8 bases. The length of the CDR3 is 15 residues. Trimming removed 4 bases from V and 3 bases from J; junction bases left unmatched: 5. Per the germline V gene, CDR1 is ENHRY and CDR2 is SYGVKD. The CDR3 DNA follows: TGTGCCATCAGTGGGACAGGGCAAACCAATCAGCCCCAGCATTTT. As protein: CAISGTGQTNQPQHF.

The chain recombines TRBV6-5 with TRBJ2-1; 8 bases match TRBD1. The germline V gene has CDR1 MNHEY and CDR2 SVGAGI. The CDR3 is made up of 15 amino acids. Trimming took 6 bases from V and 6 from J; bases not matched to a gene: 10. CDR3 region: CASRPDRGFFNEQFF. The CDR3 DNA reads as TGTGCCAGCAGGCCTGACAGGGGCTTTTTCAATGAGCAGTTCTTC.

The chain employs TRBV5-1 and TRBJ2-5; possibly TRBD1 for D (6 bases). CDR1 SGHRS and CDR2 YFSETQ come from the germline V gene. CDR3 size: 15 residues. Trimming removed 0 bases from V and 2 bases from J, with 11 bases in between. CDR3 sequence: CASSLGTGQQETQYF. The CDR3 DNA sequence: TGCGCCAGCAGCTTGGGTACAGGGCAGCAAGAGACCCAGTACTTC.

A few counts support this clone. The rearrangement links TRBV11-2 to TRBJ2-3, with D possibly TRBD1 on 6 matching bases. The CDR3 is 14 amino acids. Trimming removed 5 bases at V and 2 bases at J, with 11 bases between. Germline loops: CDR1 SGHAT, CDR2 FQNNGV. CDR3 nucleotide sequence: TGTGCCAGCAGCATACAGGGAATCACAGATACGCAGTATTTT. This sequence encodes CASSIQGITDTQYF.

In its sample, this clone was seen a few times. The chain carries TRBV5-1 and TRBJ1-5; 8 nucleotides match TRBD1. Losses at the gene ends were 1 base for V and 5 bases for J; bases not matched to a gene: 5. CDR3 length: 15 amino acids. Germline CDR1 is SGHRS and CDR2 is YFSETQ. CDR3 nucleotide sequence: TGCGCCAGCAGCTTGTATGGGACAGGAGATCAGCCCCAGCATTTT. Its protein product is CASSLYGTGDQPQHF.

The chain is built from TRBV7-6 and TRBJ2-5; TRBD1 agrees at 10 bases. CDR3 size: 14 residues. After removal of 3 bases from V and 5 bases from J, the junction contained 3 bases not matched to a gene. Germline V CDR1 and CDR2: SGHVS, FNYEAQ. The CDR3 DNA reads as TGTGCCAGCAGCTTCCGGACAGGGGGGGAGACCCAGTACTTC. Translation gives CASSFRTGGETQYF.